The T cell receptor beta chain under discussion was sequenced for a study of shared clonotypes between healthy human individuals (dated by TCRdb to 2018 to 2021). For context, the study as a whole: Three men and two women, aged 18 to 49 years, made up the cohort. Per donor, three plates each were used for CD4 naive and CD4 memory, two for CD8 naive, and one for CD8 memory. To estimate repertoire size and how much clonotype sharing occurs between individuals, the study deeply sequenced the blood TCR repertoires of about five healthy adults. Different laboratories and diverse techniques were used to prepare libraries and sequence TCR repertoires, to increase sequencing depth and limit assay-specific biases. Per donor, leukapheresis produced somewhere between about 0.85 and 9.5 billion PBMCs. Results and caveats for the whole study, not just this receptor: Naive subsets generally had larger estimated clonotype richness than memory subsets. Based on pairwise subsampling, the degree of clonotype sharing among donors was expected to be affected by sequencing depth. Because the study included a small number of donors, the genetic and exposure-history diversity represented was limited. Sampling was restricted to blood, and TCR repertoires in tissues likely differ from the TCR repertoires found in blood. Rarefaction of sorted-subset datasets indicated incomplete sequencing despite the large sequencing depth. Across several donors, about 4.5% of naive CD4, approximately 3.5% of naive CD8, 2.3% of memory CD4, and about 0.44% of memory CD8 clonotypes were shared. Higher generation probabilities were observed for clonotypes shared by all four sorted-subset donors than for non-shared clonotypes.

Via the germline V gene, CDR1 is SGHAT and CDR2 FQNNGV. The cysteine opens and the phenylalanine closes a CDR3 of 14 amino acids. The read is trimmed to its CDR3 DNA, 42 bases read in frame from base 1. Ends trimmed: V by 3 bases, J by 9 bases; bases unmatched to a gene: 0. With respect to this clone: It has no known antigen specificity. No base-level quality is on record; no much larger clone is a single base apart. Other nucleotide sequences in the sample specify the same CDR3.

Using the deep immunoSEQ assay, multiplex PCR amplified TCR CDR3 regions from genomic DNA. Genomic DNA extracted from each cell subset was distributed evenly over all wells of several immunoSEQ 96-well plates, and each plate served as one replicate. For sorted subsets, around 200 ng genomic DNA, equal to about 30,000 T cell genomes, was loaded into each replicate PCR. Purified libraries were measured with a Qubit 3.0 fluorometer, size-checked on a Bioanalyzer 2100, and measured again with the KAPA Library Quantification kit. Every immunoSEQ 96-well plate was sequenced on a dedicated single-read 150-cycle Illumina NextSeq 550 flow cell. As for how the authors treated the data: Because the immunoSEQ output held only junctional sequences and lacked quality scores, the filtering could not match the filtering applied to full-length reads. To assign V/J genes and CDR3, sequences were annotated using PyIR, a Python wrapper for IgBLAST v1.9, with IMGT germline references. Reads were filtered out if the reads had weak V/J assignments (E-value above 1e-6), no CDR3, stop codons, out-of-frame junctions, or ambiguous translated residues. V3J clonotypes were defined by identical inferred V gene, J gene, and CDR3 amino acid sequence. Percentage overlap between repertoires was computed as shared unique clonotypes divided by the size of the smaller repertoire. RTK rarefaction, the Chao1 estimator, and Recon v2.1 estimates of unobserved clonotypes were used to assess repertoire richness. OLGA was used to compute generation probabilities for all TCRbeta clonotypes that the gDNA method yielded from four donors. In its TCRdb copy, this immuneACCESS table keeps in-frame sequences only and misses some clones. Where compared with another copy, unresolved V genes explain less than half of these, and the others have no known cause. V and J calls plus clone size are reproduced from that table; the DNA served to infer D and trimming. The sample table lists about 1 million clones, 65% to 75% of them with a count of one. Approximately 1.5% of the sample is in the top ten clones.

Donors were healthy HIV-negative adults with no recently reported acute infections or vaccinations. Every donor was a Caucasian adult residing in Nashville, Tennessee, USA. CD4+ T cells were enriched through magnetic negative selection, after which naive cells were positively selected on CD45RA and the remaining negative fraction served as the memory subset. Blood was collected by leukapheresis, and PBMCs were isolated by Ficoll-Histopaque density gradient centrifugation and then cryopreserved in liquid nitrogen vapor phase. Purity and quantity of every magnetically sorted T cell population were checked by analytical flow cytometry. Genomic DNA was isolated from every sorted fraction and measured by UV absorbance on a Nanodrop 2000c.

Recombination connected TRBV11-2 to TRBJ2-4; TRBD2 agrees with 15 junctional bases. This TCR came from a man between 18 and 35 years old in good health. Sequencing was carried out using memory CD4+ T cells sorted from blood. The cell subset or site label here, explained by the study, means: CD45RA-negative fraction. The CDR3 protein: CASSLGLAGGIQYF. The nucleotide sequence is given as TGTGCCAGCAGCTTGGGACTAGCGGGAGGCATTCAGTACTTC.